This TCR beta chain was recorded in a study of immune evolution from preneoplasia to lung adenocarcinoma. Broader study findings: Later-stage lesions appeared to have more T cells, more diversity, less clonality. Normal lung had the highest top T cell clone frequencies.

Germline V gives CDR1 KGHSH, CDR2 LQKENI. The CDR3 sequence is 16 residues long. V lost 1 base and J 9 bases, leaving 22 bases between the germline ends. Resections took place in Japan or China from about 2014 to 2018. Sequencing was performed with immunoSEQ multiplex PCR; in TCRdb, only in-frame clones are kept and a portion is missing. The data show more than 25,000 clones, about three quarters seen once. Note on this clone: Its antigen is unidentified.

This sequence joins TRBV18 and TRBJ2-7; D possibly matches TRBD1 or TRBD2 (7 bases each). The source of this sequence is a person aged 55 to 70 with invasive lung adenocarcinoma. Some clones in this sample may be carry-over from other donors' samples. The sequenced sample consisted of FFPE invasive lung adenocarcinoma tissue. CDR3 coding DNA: TGTGCCAGCTCACCACGGCCAGGGGGGGGGCCCGAGGGGCAGTACTTC. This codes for CASSPRPGGGPEGQYF.